This T cell receptor (beta chain) was profiled in a study of identical twins. MiXCR was run by TCRdb on the 5' RACE reads, yielding one entry per CDR3 protein. The table has some 790,000 distinct CDR3 sequences, about 20% seen once. V was clipped by 0 bases and J by 1 base; unmatched bases: 4. Germline values: CDR1 LGHDT, CDR2 YNNKEL (reference sequence). The CDR3 runs 16 residues. This clonotype was seen more than once but under ten times. This same sample was also taken into another study, of T cells expressing NK-cell markers.

This clonotype was sampled from a woman aged 18-35 years in good health. The rearrangement uses TRBV3-1 and TRBJ2-3; the match to TRBD1 covers 7 bases. The specimen sequenced was PBMCs. CDR3 amino acids: CASSQDEGARTDTQYF. CDR3 sequence (DNA): TGTGCCAGCAGCCAAGACGAGGGGGCACGCACAGATACGCAGTATTTT.